The rows below give T cell receptor beta chains drawn from one sample of a study of T cell responses to AZD1222 COVID-19 vaccine. The assay was immunoSEQ multiplex PCR, and TCRdb's table has in-frame clones only and misses some. The table shows roughly 140,000 clones, with 90% to 95% occurring only once. Material: peripheral blood, obtained on day 0 of AZD1222 vaccination. The receptor set was obtained from an adult in good health. CDR3s include the opening cysteine and the closing phenylalanine or tryptophan. The order of the fields is V gene, clone size, D gene, J gene, CDR3 protein, CDR3 DNA. D genes are given only for firm matches. Part of the rows lack a size; the others show once, few, many or a class for expanded clones.

>TRBV5-4|.|.|TRBJ1-3
CASSWPGSGNTIYF
TGTGCCAGCAGCTGGCCGGGGTCTGGAAACACCATATATTTT
>TRBV7-3|few|.|TRBJ2-3
CASSSGGTDTQYF
TGTGCCAGCAGCTCGGGAGGCACAGATACGCAGTATTTT
>TRBV3-1/TRBV3-2|.|TRBD2|TRBJ2-7
CASSRLAGGDEQYF
TGTGCCAGCAGCCGACTAGCGGGAGGAGACGAGCAGTACTTC
>TRBV7-8|.|TRBD2|TRBJ2-3
CASSPRLAGGGADTQYF
TGTGCCAGCAGCCCCCGACTAGCGGGCGGAGGGGCAGATACGCAGTATTTT
>TRBV6-4|many|.|TRBJ2-2
CASSDRGTGELFF
TGTGCCAGCAGTGACAGGGGCACCGGGGAGCTGTTTTTT
>TRBV3-1/TRBV3-2|.|TRBD1|TRBJ2-7
CASSQQGAYEQYF
TGTGCCAGCAGCCAGCAGGGGGCTTACGAGCAGTACTTC
>TRBV3-1/TRBV3-2|.|TRBD2|TRBJ2-1
CASSQDTSGNSYNEQFF
TGTGCCAGCAGCCAAGATACTAGCGGAAATTCCTACAATGAGCAGTTCTTC
>TRBV10-2|.|.|TRBJ1-1
CASLRGGGTEAFF
TGCGCCAGCCTTAGGGGCGGGGGGACTGAAGCTTTCTTT
>TRBV6-5|.|.|TRBJ2-7
CASHSPGTYEQYF
TGTGCCAGCCATAGCCCAGGTACCTACGAGCAGTACTTC
>TRBV3-1/TRBV3-2|.|.|TRBJ1-1
CASSQEWAGFFTEAFF
TGTGCCAGCAGCCAAGAATGGGCCGGGTTTTTCACTGAAGCTTTCTTT
>TRBV11-1|.|TRBD1|TRBJ1-2
CASSPRQGGNYGYTF
TGTGCCAGCAGCCCCCGCCAGGGGGGTAACTATGGCTACACCTTC
>TRBV10-3|.|.|TRBJ2-1
CAISESGTPGEQFF
TGTGCCATCAGTGAGTCAGGAACTCCAGGGGAGCAGTTCTTC
>TRBV19|once|.|TRBJ1-1
CASSRLGGTEAFF
TGTGCCAGTTCCCGTCTCGGGGGGACTGAAGCTTTCTTT
>TRBV27|once|TRBD1|TRBJ1-2
CASSSSLAGTGRGYGYTF
TGTGCCAGCAGTTCATCCCTCGCAGGGACAGGGAGAGGCTATGGCTACACCTTC
>TRBV4-2|once|.|TRBJ1-1
CASSQRDTPSNTEAFF
TGTGCCAGCAGCCAAAGGGATACGCCGTCGAACACTGAAGCTTTCTTT
>TRBV5-4|.|.|TRBJ2-2
CASSGGLMNTGELFF
TGTGCCAGCAGCGGGGGACTGATGAACACCGGGGAGCTGTTTTTT
>TRBV6-6|.|.|TRBJ1-2
CASSYSMTGSYGYTF
TGTGCCAGCAGTTACTCGATGACAGGAAGCTATGGCTACACCTTC
>TRBV5-5|.|.|TRBJ1-6
CASSLRPFNSPLHF
TGTGCCAGCAGCTTGCGGCCGTTCAATTCACCCCTCCACTTT
>TRBV27|.|TRBD1|TRBJ1-5
CASGPGTASNQPQHF
TGTGCCAGCGGTCCTGGGACAGCCAGCAATCAGCCCCAGCATTTT
>TRBV6-5|.|TRBD1|TRBJ1-1
CASKSQGAGTEAFF
TGTGCCAGCAAATCTCAGGGGGCAGGCACTGAAGCTTTCTTT
>TRBV7-3|.|.|TRBJ2-3
CASSLTEDTQYF
TGTGCCAGCAGCTTAACGGAGGATACGCAGTATTTT
>TRBV7-6|.|TRBD1|TRBJ2-7
CASSRGPGGVHEQYF
TGTGCCAGCAGCCGGGGGCCAGGGGGCGTCCACGAGCAGTACTTC
>TRBV27|.|.|TRBJ1-6
CASSRQPRRALHF
TGTGCCAGCAGCCGCCAGCCGAGAAGGGCCCTCCACTTT
>TRBV4-1|.|TRBD1|TRBJ1-1
CASSPRQGYMNTEAFF
TGCGCCAGCAGCCCGAGACAGGGCTACATGAACACTGAAGCTTTCTTT
>TRBV29-1|.|.|TRBJ1-1
CSVQRQLNTEAFF
TGCAGCGTCCAAAGACAGTTGAACACTGAAGCTTTCTTT
>TRBV7-9|.|.|TRBJ2-2
CASSFGYSTTGELFF
TGTGCCAGCAGCTTCGGGTACAGTACCACCGGGGAGCTGTTTTTT
>TRBV7-9|.|.|TRBJ1-3
CASSRDRGNTIYF
TGTGCCAGCAGCAGGGACCGAGGAAACACCATATATTTT
>TRBV12-3/TRBV12-4|.|.|TRBJ1-2
CASTRRGNYGYTF
TGTGCCAGCACCCGTCGGGGAAACTATGGCTACACCTTC
>TRBV7-2|.|.|TRBJ2-7
CASSLNSGGYEQYF
TGTGCCAGCAGCTTAAACTCGGGCGGCTACGAGCAGTACTTC
>TRBV5-1|.|.|TRBJ1-3
CASSSWISTPGNTIYF
TGCGCCAGCAGCTCCTGGATCAGCACACCTGGAAACACCATATATTTT
>TRBV11-2|.|TRBD1|TRBJ1-2
CASTRDRGQFGYTF
TGTGCCAGCACCAGAGACAGGGGGCAGTTTGGCTACACCTTC
>TRBV2|.|.|TRBJ1-3
CASCCGTPKNPSGNTIYF
TGTGCCAGCTGTTGCGGGACACCGAAAAATCCCTCTGGAAACACCATATATTTT
>TRBV12-3/TRBV12-4|.|.|TRBJ2-1
CASIRSSYNEQFF
TGTGCCAGCATCCGAAGCTCCTACAATGAGCAGTTCTTC
>TRBV7-9|.|.|TRBJ2-7
CASSLFPTGRAYEQYF
TGTGCCAGCAGCTTATTCCCAACTGGACGGGCCTACGAGCAGTACTTC
>TRBV5-5|.|TRBD2|TRBJ2-3
CASSHSGPTDTQYF
TGTGCCAGCAGTCATAGCGGGCCCACAGATACGCAGTATTTT
>TRBV2|.|.|TRBJ1-1
CASSHRVPNTEAFF
TGTGCCAGCAGTCACAGGGTCCCGAACACTGAAGCTTTCTTT
>TRBV7-2|.|.|TRBJ2-3
CASSSRALTDTQYF
TGTGCCAGCAGCTCCCGGGCCCTTACAGATACGCAGTATTTT
>TRBV6-5|.|.|TRBJ2-5
CASSYSRTLQETQYF
TGTGCCAGCAGTTACTCCCGGACACTCCAAGAGACCCAGTACTTC
>TRBV18|.|.|TRBJ1-1
CASRSGGNTEAFF
TGTGCCAGCAGGTCCGGTGGGAACACTGAAGCTTTCTTT
>TRBV18|.|.|TRBJ1-1
CASSPTGFDTEAFF
TGTGCCAGCTCACCTACAGGGTTTGACACTGAAGCTTTCTTT
>TRBV19|.|TRBD1|TRBJ2-6
CASSQRQGASGANVLTF
TGTGCCAGTAGTCAAAGACAGGGGGCCTCTGGGGCCAACGTCCTGACTTTC
>TRBV29-1|.|.|TRBJ1-1
CSVVIYEAFF
TGCAGCGTTGTTATTTATGAAGCTTTCTTT
>TRBV5-4|.|TRBD1|TRBJ1-2
CASSPTGPQGGYTF
TGTGCCAGCAGCCCGACAGGGCCCCAGGGTGGCTACACCTTC
>TRBV5-6|.|.|TRBJ2-6
CASSLESGISGANVLTF
TGTGCCAGCAGCTTGGAGTCGGGAATCTCTGGGGCCAACGTCCTGACTTTC
>TRBV29-1|.|.|TRBJ1-3
CSVSTGSVNTIYF
TGCAGCGTCTCAACAGGGTCAGTGAACACCATATATTTT
>TRBV19|.|.|TRBJ1-5
CASSMSPRGGVSNQPQHF
TGTGCCAGTAGTATGTCGCCCCGAGGAGGGGTTAGCAATCAGCCCCAGCATTTT
>TRBV18|.|.|TRBJ2-1
CASSPGTPRNNEQFF
TGTGCCAGCTCACCTGGGACTCCCCGGAACAATGAGCAGTTCTTC
>TRBV9|.|TRBD1|TRBJ1-4
CASSPSGQGAGKLFF
TGTGCCAGCAGCCCCTCAGGACAGGGGGCTGGAAAACTGTTTTTT